This record covers a single T cell receptor beta chain. Its antigen remains unidentified. No much larger clonotype is one base removed from it; base qualities were not supplied. Reading the label with the study, this specimen's time point is: about 28 days (+/-7) after the second vaccine dose. The treatment or condition tag for this specimen amounts to: meningococcal conjugate vaccine given as trial control. Samples from vaccinated people were obtained from the UK trials COV001 and COV002, which included a single-blind randomized controlled phase 2/3 trial of AZD1222 (ChAdOx1 nCoV-19) in healthy adults. For TCRbeta chain sequencing, PBMC samples were collected from trial participants at day 0 and at day 28 after the second dose. The data are from a study of T cell responses to AZD1222 COVID-19 vaccine (dated by TCRdb to about 2021). For context, the study as a whole: TCR sequencing covered about 230 trial participants: 207 given two doses of AZD1222 and approximately 25 given two doses of MenACWY control vaccine. Trial participants were enrolled by age into 18-55, 56-69 and 70-plus year subgroups, with around 150, 28 and 57 TCR-sequenced participants respectively.

The CDR3 regions of human TCRbeta chains were analyzed by immunosequencing. Per the original workflow: TCRs in the repertoires were matched against a reference library of SARS-CoV-2-specific TCRs that had been generated with the MIRA antigen-specificity platform. Breadth was defined as the fraction of unique TCRs that were SARS-CoV-2-associated. Depth was defined as the fraction of total T cells that were SARS-CoV-2-associated. Each spike-specific TCR was assigned to its reactive spike region and to a CD4 or CD8 class using the MIRA data. Log10-transformed breadth and depth values were compared by one-way ANOVA with Sidak's multiple comparisons tests. Drawn from immuneACCESS, this table holds only the in-frame rearrangements with V and J called that TCRdb kept. Clones are partly lost; checked studies trace under half to an unresolved V gene and leave the rest unexplained. The DNA was the basis for D and trimming; V, J and clone size are from that table. This sample has more than 120,000 clones in its table, and roughly 86% of those were observed once. The ten largest account for approximately 5.1% of the sample.

On the study overall, not on this receptor specifically: The 56-69-year group was small, and its depth increase did not reach significance, likely because of low power. Spike-specific TCR breadth and depth rose significantly after two AZD1222 doses compared with day 0 and with MenACWY recipients. Nearly half of unique spike-specific TCRs reportedly recognized epitopes outside regions mutated in the B.1.351 and B.1.1.7 variants. Participants were mostly white British and included more females than males, and it was suggested by the authors that clonal diversity may have been underestimated. The whole spike protein was spanned by vaccine-associated CD4 TCRs, and dominant responses were seen in regions 160-218 and 743-854. Only six AZD1222 recipients were SARS-CoV-2 seropositive at baseline, limiting conclusions about previously exposed vaccinees. No day 14 peak-response samples were available, so repertoires were characterized only after the peak T cell response.

Relative to germline, V is 3 bases shorter and J is 4 bases shorter, with 18 bases between their ends. From a lookup of the germline V gene, CDR1 and CDR2 are KGHSH and LQKENI. The CDR3 starts with the cysteine, ends with the phenylalanine, and has 16 residues. Only the CDR3 part of the read is kept: 48 bases, read in frame from the first base. In this chain, TRBV18 is recombined with TRBJ1-2; no D segment can be confidently identified. The TCR comes from an adult who received the MenACWY meningococcal vaccine as a control. The input for sequencing was peripheral blood, taken 28 days after the second dose of the MenACWY control vaccine. The DNA sequence follows: TGTGCCAGCTCACCCCTTCTGGAGGTGACCTCCTATGGCTACACCTTC. This translates into CASSPLLEVTSYGYTF.